These T cell receptor beta chains were read from a single sample in a study of Graves' ophthalmopathy and Graves' hyperthyroidism. TCRdb re-called the multiplex PCR reads through MiXCR, storing one row per CDR3 protein. The sample holds 350,000 to 400,000 distinct CDR3 sequences, around 18% seen once. Sequencing was carried out using peripheral blood. The receptors here all came from a woman aged 18 to 35 with Graves' ophthalmopathy. The CDR3 runs from the conserved cysteine through the conserved F or W. Fields, in order: J gene, D gene, clone size, V gene, CDR3 DNA, CDR3 protein. The D gene is left open where the match is weak. Clone size is shown for a subset of rows, as once, few, many or a class of expanded clone.

j_call: TRBJ2-1; d_call: .; clone_size: few; v_call: TRBV30; cdr3_nt: TGTGCCTGGGGTGAGGGTGAGCAGTTCTTC; cdr3_aa: CAWGEGEQFF
j_call: TRBJ2-7; d_call: TRBD1; clone_size: many; v_call: TRBV11-2; cdr3_nt: TGTGCCAGCAGCCCGGGAAGGACAGGCCGCTCCTACGAGCAGTACTTC; cdr3_aa: CASSPGRTGRSYEQYF
j_call: TRBJ2-5; d_call: TRBD1; clone_size: .; v_call: TRBV27; cdr3_nt: TGTGCCAGCAGTTTCTCGGACAGGGTGGAGACCCAGTACTTC; cdr3_aa: CASSFSDRVETQYF
j_call: TRBJ2-2; d_call: .; clone_size: many; v_call: TRBV4-3; cdr3_nt: TGCGCCAGCAGCCAAGATCCATCCTGGGACACCGGGGAGCTGTTTTTT; cdr3_aa: CASSQDPSWDTGELFF
j_call: TRBJ2-5; d_call: .; clone_size: many; v_call: TRBV20-1; cdr3_nt: TGCAGTGCTAGTAGTTGGGGAAGCGGTGGAGAGACCCAGTACTTC; cdr3_aa: CSASSWGSGGETQYF
j_call: TRBJ2-7; d_call: .; clone_size: many; v_call: TRBV28; cdr3_nt: TGTGCCAGCAGTTCCCTGCCGGGACAACCCTACGAGCAGTACTTC; cdr3_aa: CASSSLPGQPYEQYF
j_call: TRBJ2-5; d_call: .; clone_size: many; v_call: TRBV15; cdr3_nt: TGTGCCACCAGCAACTACAGGGTGGAGACCCAGTACTTC; cdr3_aa: CATSNYRVETQYF
j_call: TRBJ2-7; d_call: .; clone_size: .; v_call: TRBV28; cdr3_nt: TGTGCCAGCAGACCATACCTGGACGGCTACGAGCAGTACTTC; cdr3_aa: CASRPYLDGYEQYF
j_call: TRBJ2-7; d_call: .; clone_size: many; v_call: TRBV11-2; cdr3_nt: TGTGCCAGCAGCGCGACAGGTGCCTGGGCCTACGAGCAGTACTTC; cdr3_aa: CASSATGAWAYEQYF
j_call: TRBJ2-4; d_call: TRBD1; clone_size: many; v_call: TRBV13; cdr3_nt: TGTGCCAGCAGCCCCGACAGGGGATGGGCCAAAAACATTCAGTACTTC; cdr3_aa: CASSPDRGWAKNIQYF
j_call: TRBJ1-2; d_call: .; clone_size: .; v_call: TRBV5-5; cdr3_nt: TGTGCCAGCAGCTTGTCGGTCGGGGATGGCTACACCTTC; cdr3_aa: CASSLSVGDGYTF
j_call: TRBJ1-6; d_call: .; clone_size: many; v_call: TRBV3-1; cdr3_nt: TGTGCCAGCAGCCTCTCCACGGGAGTTAATTCACCCCTCCACTTT; cdr3_aa: CASSLSTGVNSPLHF
j_call: TRBJ1-1; d_call: TRBD1; clone_size: .; v_call: TRBV6-1; cdr3_nt: TGTGCCAGCACACCCACAGGGGGTGACACTGAAGCTTTCTTT; cdr3_aa: CASTPTGGDTEAFF
j_call: TRBJ2-7; d_call: TRBD2; clone_size: many; v_call: TRBV6-2/TRBV6-3; cdr3_nt: TGTGCCAGCAGGGCCGGGACTAGAGGGGAGCAGTACTTC; cdr3_aa: CASRAGTRGEQYF
j_call: TRBJ1-1; d_call: .; clone_size: many; v_call: TRBV12-3/TRBV12-4; cdr3_nt: TGTGCCAGCAGGCTCACAGGTCACGTAAACACTGAAGCTTTCTTT; cdr3_aa: CASRLTGHVNTEAFF
j_call: TRBJ1-1; d_call: .; clone_size: few; v_call: TRBV6-4; cdr3_nt: TGTGCCAGCAGGAAGGGGGGCGTCACTGAAGCTTTCTTT; cdr3_aa: CASRKGGVTEAFF
j_call: TRBJ2-7; d_call: TRBD2; clone_size: .; v_call: TRBV12-3/TRBV12-4; cdr3_nt: TGTGCCAGCAGCATGCGGGAGTTGGGCGAGCAGTACTTC; cdr3_aa: CASSMRELGEQYF
j_call: TRBJ1-5; d_call: TRBD1; clone_size: many; v_call: TRBV6-1; cdr3_nt: TGTGCCAGCAGGGAGGGGGCTCTCAATCAGCCCCAGCATTTT; cdr3_aa: CASREGALNQPQHF
j_call: TRBJ1-1; d_call: .; clone_size: .; v_call: TRBV7-7; cdr3_nt: TGTGCTAGCAGCTTTAGGACAAAAACTGAAGCTTTCTTT; cdr3_aa: CASSFRTKTEAFF
j_call: TRBJ2-5; d_call: .; clone_size: many; v_call: TRBV12-3/TRBV12-4; cdr3_nt: TGTGCCAGCAGCCCCGGGACCTCCGAAGTAGAGACCCAGTACTTC; cdr3_aa: CASSPGTSEVETQYF
j_call: TRBJ2-4; d_call: TRBD2; clone_size: many; v_call: TRBV20-1; cdr3_nt: TGCAGTGCCCCCCCGGGGGGGAAAAACATTCAGTACTTC; cdr3_aa: CSAPPGGKNIQYF
j_call: TRBJ2-2; d_call: TRBD2; clone_size: many; v_call: TRBV6-5; cdr3_nt: TGTGCCAGCAGTTACAGTGCGGGGGGCCTGAACACCGGGGAGCTGTTTTTT; cdr3_aa: CASSYSAGGLNTGELFF
j_call: TRBJ1-1; d_call: .; clone_size: many; v_call: TRBV12-3/TRBV12-4; cdr3_nt: TGTGCCAGCAGTTTAGGAACATTATCGTACACTGAAGCTTTCTTT; cdr3_aa: CASSLGTLSYTEAFF
j_call: TRBJ2-2; d_call: TRBD2; clone_size: many; v_call: TRBV28; cdr3_nt: TGTGCCAGCAGCCCATATCCGACTAGCGGGAGGACGAACACCGGGGAGCTGTTTTTT; cdr3_aa: CASSPYPTSGRTNTGELFF
j_call: TRBJ1-2; d_call: .; clone_size: many; v_call: TRBV29-1; cdr3_nt: TGCAGCTCGGGGGGAGCTAACTATGGCTACACCTTC; cdr3_aa: CSSGGANYGYTF
j_call: TRBJ2-7; d_call: TRBD2; clone_size: many; v_call: TRBV27; cdr3_nt: TGTGCCAGCAGACGGACTCTAGCGGGGGCGAGTGACTACGAGCAGTACTTC; cdr3_aa: CASRRTLAGASDYEQYF
j_call: TRBJ2-3; d_call: .; clone_size: many; v_call: TRBV7-3; cdr3_nt: TGTGCCAGCAGCGCCGAGGGGCAGGTTAGCACAGATACGCAGTATTTT; cdr3_aa: CASSAEGQVSTDTQYF
j_call: TRBJ2-7; d_call: .; clone_size: many; v_call: TRBV6-5; cdr3_nt: TGTGCCAGCAGTTACCAAGACGTTCTTCCCTACGAGCAGTACTTC; cdr3_aa: CASSYQDVLPYEQYF
j_call: TRBJ1-1; d_call: .; clone_size: many; v_call: TRBV7-2; cdr3_nt: TGTGCCAGCAGCTTACCTCCGACAGGCCCCGAAGCTTTCTTT; cdr3_aa: CASSLPPTGPEAFF
j_call: TRBJ2-5; d_call: TRBD2; clone_size: many; v_call: TRBV12-3/TRBV12-4; cdr3_nt: TGTGCCAGCAGTCAAACCTTAGGGACTAGCGGCGGAGAGACCCAGTACTTC; cdr3_aa: CASSQTLGTSGGETQYF
j_call: TRBJ2-5; d_call: .; clone_size: .; v_call: TRBV12-3/TRBV12-4; cdr3_nt: TGTGCCAGCAAGGACGTAGAGACCCAGTACTTC; cdr3_aa: CASKDVETQYF
j_call: TRBJ1-5; d_call: TRBD1; clone_size: many; v_call: TRBV20-1; cdr3_nt: TGCAGTGCTACGCCGGGACAGGGGTGGAGGGAGCCCCAGCATTTT; cdr3_aa: CSATPGQGWREPQHF
j_call: TRBJ2-7; d_call: TRBD1; clone_size: many; v_call: TRBV7-2; cdr3_nt: TGTGCCAGCAAGGCGGGACAGGGTTCCGAGCAGTACTTC; cdr3_aa: CASKAGQGSEQYF
j_call: TRBJ2-5; d_call: TRBD2; clone_size: few; v_call: TRBV12-3/TRBV12-4; cdr3_nt: TGTGCCAGCAGTTGGTTGACTAGCGGGAGAAGTTTGGAGACCCAGTACTTC; cdr3_aa: CASSWLTSGRSLETQYF
j_call: TRBJ2-2; d_call: .; clone_size: many; v_call: TRBV20-1; cdr3_nt: TGCAGTGCTAGAGATCCGGTAACCGGGGAGCTGTTTTTT; cdr3_aa: CSARDPVTGELFF
j_call: TRBJ2-7; d_call: .; clone_size: .; v_call: TRBV6-2/TRBV6-3; cdr3_nt: TGTGCCACTAAGAACCCCTACGAGCAGTACTTC; cdr3_aa: CATKNPYEQYF
j_call: TRBJ1-6; d_call: TRBD1; clone_size: many; v_call: TRBV11-2; cdr3_nt: TGTGCCAGCAGCTTAAAGACAGGGGGGATTTCACCCCTCCACTTT; cdr3_aa: CASSLKTGGISPLHF
j_call: TRBJ2-7; d_call: TRBD2; clone_size: many; v_call: TRBV20-1; cdr3_nt: TGCAGTGCTTCAATAGCGGGGCTCTACGAGCAGTACTTC; cdr3_aa: CSASIAGLYEQYF
j_call: TRBJ2-7; d_call: .; clone_size: many; v_call: TRBV6-5; cdr3_nt: TGTGCCAGCAGTTACACGGGCTACGAGCAGTACTTC; cdr3_aa: CASSYTGYEQYF
j_call: TRBJ1-1; d_call: .; clone_size: many; v_call: TRBV20-1; cdr3_nt: TGCAGTGCAACCTACTACGGGGGCCCCGCCACAAACACTGAAGCTTTCTTT; cdr3_aa: CSATYYGGPATNTEAFF
j_call: TRBJ1-2; d_call: TRBD1; clone_size: few; v_call: TRBV28; cdr3_nt: TGTGCCAGCACCCCGGGACAGGCCTATGGCTACACCTTC; cdr3_aa: CASTPGQAYGYTF
j_call: TRBJ2-2; d_call: .; clone_size: many; v_call: TRBV6-5; cdr3_nt: TGTGCCACCCCGGACACCACCGGGGAGCTGTTTTTT; cdr3_aa: CATPDTTGELFF
j_call: TRBJ1-6; d_call: TRBD1; clone_size: many; v_call: TRBV6-1; cdr3_nt: TGTGCCAGCAGCCAACGCGGGACAGGGGCGTCCCTCCACTTT; cdr3_aa: CASSQRGTGASLHF
j_call: TRBJ1-1; d_call: TRBD1; clone_size: many; v_call: TRBV11-2; cdr3_nt: TGTGCCAGCAGCTTAGATCAGGGGGCGAACACTGAAGCTTTCTTT; cdr3_aa: CASSLDQGANTEAFF
j_call: TRBJ1-1; d_call: TRBD1; clone_size: many; v_call: TRBV20-1; cdr3_nt: TGCAGTGCCCCCAGACAGGGTGGCACTGAAGCTTTCTTT; cdr3_aa: CSAPRQGGTEAFF
j_call: TRBJ1-5; d_call: TRBD1; clone_size: many; v_call: TRBV28; cdr3_nt: TGTGCCAGCAGTTTTACCGGGACAGGGGGCGCCTGGCAGCCCCAGCATTTT; cdr3_aa: CASSFTGTGGAWQPQHF
j_call: TRBJ2-5; d_call: TRBD2; clone_size: many; v_call: TRBV6-1; cdr3_nt: TGTGCCAGCAAACGGGGGAGGGCCGTGATCCCCCAAGAGACCCAGTACTTC; cdr3_aa: CASKRGRAVIPQETQYF
j_call: TRBJ2-7; d_call: TRBD2; clone_size: .; v_call: TRBV18; cdr3_nt: TGTGCCAGCTCACCAGAACGAGGCGGGGGGCTTGAGCAGTACTTC; cdr3_aa: CASSPERGGGLEQYF
j_call: TRBJ2-4; d_call: .; clone_size: many; v_call: TRBV28; cdr3_nt: TGTGCCAGCAGTTTAGGTGGGAACGCCAAAAACATTCAGTACTTC; cdr3_aa: CASSLGGNAKNIQYF
j_call: TRBJ1-2; d_call: TRBD1; clone_size: many; v_call: TRBV6-5; cdr3_nt: TGTGCCAGCAGTTCGTACGACAGGGGGCTTGGTGGCTACACCTTC; cdr3_aa: CASSSYDRGLGGYTF